Presented here are 5 T cell receptor beta chains from one specimen sequenced in a study of shared T cell receptors in the human thymus. Assay: immunoSEQ multiplex PCR; the TCRdb copy retains only in-frame clones and omits some. The profile shows under 700,000 clones, around three quarters of them singletons. The sample was also reused in another study, on human thymus T cells.

The sequencing sample was made of thymocytes. These receptors were collected from a boy younger than two with a congenital heart defect.

This chain uses TRBV6-4 with TRBJ1-5, with D tentatively TRBD1 (5 bases). The CDR3 length is 13 residues. Trimming cost V 3 bases and J 7 bases, with 10 bases left between them. In germline, CDR1 is MRHNA, CDR2 SNTAGT. The CDR3 DNA sequence: TGTGCCAGCAGTGAAGACAGATTCCAGCCCCAGCATTTT. This sequence encodes CASSEDRFQPQHF.

The chain has TRBV4-2 and TRBJ2-7; D is possibly TRBD2 (7 bases). From germline, CDR1 is LGHNA and CDR2 YNFKEQ. Trimming took 1 base from V and 2 from J, leaving 21 bases between them. The CDR3 is made up of 18 amino acids. The CDR3 loop reads CASSQAGGRDYPPYEQYF. The CDR3 DNA is TGTGCCAGCAGCCAAGCCGGGGGGCGGGACTACCCCCCCTACGAGCAGTACTTC.

V gene TRBV10-3 combines with J gene TRBJ1-2, with D maybe TRBD1 (5 bases). Trimming shortened V by 3 bases and J by 4 bases, and 9 bases separated the two germline ends. Germline CDR1 is ENHRY and CDR2 is SYGVKD. This CDR3 has 13 residues. CDR3 region: CAISDPTGYGYTF. DNA for the CDR3: TGTGCCATCAGTGACCCCACAGGCTATGGCTACACCTTC.

The chain recombines TRBV19 with TRBJ2-3; 9 bases are shared with TRBD2. Trimming removed 8 bases from V and 0 bases from J; junction bases left unmatched: 9. This CDR3 is built from 16 residues. Germline V lookup: CDR1 LNHDA, CDR2 SQIVND (reference sequence). The CDR3 region is CASVAGGQSSTDTQYF. The DNA for the CDR3 is TGTGCCAGTGTGGCGGGAGGGCAATCTAGCACAGATACGCAGTATTTT.

This clone has more than one count but fewer than ten. The V gene is TRBV19, the J gene TRBJ2-3, with TRBD1 matching over 8 bases. V was clipped by 4 bases and J by 1 base; unmatched bases: 13. Germline-derived CDR1 and CDR2 are LNHDA and SQIVND (reference sequence). CDR3 length equals 18 residues. The CDR3 loop is CASSTHAPLTGGTDTQYF. CDR3 DNA sequence: TGTGCCAGTAGTACCCATGCCCCTTTGACAGGGGGCACAGATACGCAGTATTTT.